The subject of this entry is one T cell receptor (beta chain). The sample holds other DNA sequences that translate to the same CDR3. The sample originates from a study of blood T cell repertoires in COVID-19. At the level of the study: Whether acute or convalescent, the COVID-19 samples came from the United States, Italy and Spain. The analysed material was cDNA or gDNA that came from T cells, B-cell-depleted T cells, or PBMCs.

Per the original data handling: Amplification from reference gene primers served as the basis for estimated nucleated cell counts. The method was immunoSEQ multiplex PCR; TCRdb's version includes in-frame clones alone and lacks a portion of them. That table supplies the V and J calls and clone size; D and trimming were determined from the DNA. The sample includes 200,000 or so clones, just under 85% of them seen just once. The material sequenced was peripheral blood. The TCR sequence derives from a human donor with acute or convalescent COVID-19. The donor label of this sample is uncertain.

The CDR3 spells CASSLMQGGEQYF. In DNA form, the CDR3 reads TGTGCCAGCAGTTTAATGCAGGGGGGCGAGCAGTACTTC. This chain connects TRBV12-3 or TRBV12-4 to TRBJ2-7, with D maybe TRBD1 (7 bases). The CDR3 covers 13 residues. V lost 2 bases and J lost 6, with 11 bases in between.